This is a list of T cell receptor beta chains from one sample in a study of blood T cell repertoires in COVID-19. Generated by immunoSEQ multiplex PCR, the TCRdb table keeps only in-frame clones and is missing some. This sample yields 160,000 or so clones, of which more than 85% are seen a single time; around 2% belongs to the top ten. The sequenced sample was peripheral blood. Every receptor here comes from a woman aged 55-70 years with COVID-19, enrolled during active disease. Each CDR3 is given with its conserved first and last residue. D genes are given only for firm matches. A row's size may be missing; if present it is once, few, many or a size class.

clone size,V gene,D gene,J gene,CDR3 protein,CDR3 DNA
-,TRBV4-2,-,TRBJ2-7,CASSQENPGTTDYEQYF,TGTGCCAGCAGCCAGGAAAACCCCGGGACAACTGACTACGAGCAGTACTTC
-,TRBV6-5,TRBD1,TRBJ1-5,CASSYGTGSNQPQHF,TGTGCCAGCAGTTACGGGACAGGGTCGAATCAGCCCCAGCATTTT
few,TRBV30,TRBD1,TRBJ1-1,CAWNRGMNTEAFF,TGTGCCTGGAACAGGGGGATGAACACTGAAGCTTTCTTT
-,TRBV18,-,TRBJ1-3,CASSPRMQGPSGNTIYF,TGTGCCAGCTCACCACGAATGCAGGGCCCGTCTGGAAACACCATATATTTT
-,TRBV5-1,-,TRBJ1-1,CASSPRLDSPEAFF,TGCGCCAGCAGCCCTAGGTTAGACAGCCCTGAAGCTTTCTTT
-,TRBV9,-,TRBJ2-1,CASSDTSNEQFF,TGTGCCAGCAGCGACACTAGCAATGAGCAGTTCTTC
-,TRBV2,-,TRBJ1-6,CAITGQSGSPLHF,TGTGCCATCACAGGACAGTCAGGTTCACCCCTCCACTTT
-,TRBV5-4,-,TRBJ2-7,CASSLVSARGEQYF,TGTGCCAGCAGCTTGGTCTCGGCCCGGGGCGAGCAGTACTTC
-,TRBV5-1,TRBD1,TRBJ1-2,CASSLGQGAGYTF,TGCGCCAGCAGCTTAGGACAGGGGGCCGGCTACACCTTC
-,TRBV4-2,-,TRBJ1-1,CASSQADSNTEAFF,TGTGCCAGCAGCCAGGCTGACAGCAACACTGAAGCTTTCTTT
-,TRBV5-4,TRBD2,TRBJ2-7,CASSAGLAGIDEQYF,TGTGCCAGCAGCGCCGGACTAGCGGGGATCGACGAGCAGTACTTC
-,TRBV18,TRBD1,TRBJ1-3,CASSPLAGQGSGNTIYF,TGTGCCAGCTCACCACTAGCAGGACAGGGTTCTGGAAACACCATATATTTT
-,TRBV12-3/TRBV12-4,-,TRBJ1-1,CASRAFTEAFF,TGTGCCAGCAGAGCTTTCACTGAAGCTTTCTTT
-,TRBV19,-,TRBJ1-2,CACQGRNGYTF,TGTGCCTGCCAGGGCCGAAATGGCTACACCTTC
-,TRBV7-8,-,TRBJ2-1,CASSQDRLAYNEQFF,TGTGCCAGCAGCCAAGACAGATTAGCCTACAATGAGCAGTTCTTC
-,TRBV7-2,-,TRBJ2-2,CASSLGVASAGELFF,TGTGCCAGCAGCTTAGGGGTAGCATCGGCCGGGGAGCTGTTTTTT
-,TRBV7-3,-,TRBJ2-7,CASSPGPTRGLLF,TGTGCCAGCAGCCCCGGGCCGACCCGGGGATTACTCTTC
-,TRBV25-1,-,TRBJ1-5,CASSEGTKGGNQPQHF,TGTGCCAGCAGTGAAGGGACCAAGGGGGGCAATCAGCCCCAGCATTTT
-,TRBV12-5,TRBD2,TRBJ2-1,CASGLVLGGLAGGNEQFF,TGTGCTAGTGGTTTGGTATTGGGGGGACTAGCGGGAGGCAATGAGCAGTTCTTC
-,TRBV4-3,TRBD1,TRBJ1-5,CASSQRQGGNQPQHF,TGCGCCAGCAGCCAAAGACAGGGGGGAAATCAGCCCCAGCATTTT
-,TRBV4-1,TRBD2,TRBJ2-7,CASSQLPGLSFGEQYF,TGCGCCAGCAGCCAATTGCCGGGACTATCCTTCGGCGAGCAGTACTTC
-,TRBV5-1,-,TRBJ2-1,CASSLVLRGNAHNEQFF,TGCGCCAGCAGCTTGGTGCTGAGAGGGAATGCCCACAATGAGCAGTTCTTC
-,TRBV11-2,-,TRBJ1-2,CASSLRAVVGAVDGYTF,TGTGCCAGCAGCTTAAGGGCGGTTGTGGGGGCGGTGGATGGCTACACCTTC
-,TRBV28,-,TRBJ1-4,CATLGGDNEKLFF,TGTGCCACCCTTGGAGGAGATAATGAAAAACTGTTTTTT
-,TRBV30,-,TRBJ2-2,CAWSRGGAFLFF,TGTGCCTGGAGTAGGGGGGGCGCATTCCTGTTTTTT
few,TRBV19,-,TRBJ1-5,CASSGSNQPQHF,TGTGCCAGTAGCGGGAGCAATCAGCCCCAGCATTTT
-,TRBV30,-,TRBJ1-5,CAWSPGFNQPQHF,TGTGCCTGGAGTCCAGGGTTTAATCAGCCCCAGCATTTT
-,TRBV6-5,TRBD1,TRBJ1-1,CASSGAQGGYTEAFF,TGTGCCAGCAGCGGTGCCCAGGGGGGCTACACTGAAGCTTTCTTT
-,TRBV4-3,-,TRBJ2-5,CASSAQLEGGETQYF,TGCGCCAGCAGCGCCCAACTAGAGGGGGGGGAGACCCAGTACTTC
-,TRBV15,-,TRBJ1-4,CATRRDSNEKLFF,TGTGCCACCAGGAGGGATAGCAATGAAAAACTGTTTTTT
-,TRBV18,-,TRBJ2-5,CASSPRIVEETQYF,TGTGCCAGCTCACCCCGTATCGTGGAGGAGACCCAGTACTTC
-,TRBV2,-,TRBJ1-5,CASSGTRVSNQPQHF,TGTGCCAGCAGTGGAACCAGGGTTAGCAATCAGCCCCAGCATTTT
-,TRBV19,-,TRBJ1-6,CASSTHRASYNSPLHF,TGTGCCAGTAGTACCCACAGGGCGTCCTATAATTCACCCCTCCACTTT
-,TRBV18,-,TRBJ1-5,CASSSLFSGGNQPQHF,TGTGCCAGCTCAAGCCTCTTTAGTGGGGGGAATCAGCCCCAGCATTTT
once,TRBV5-5,-,TRBJ2-5,CASSFGQIRETQYF,TGTGCCAGCAGCTTCGGACAGATCCGAGAGACCCAGTACTTC
-,TRBV6-5,TRBD1,TRBJ2-7,CASSYSNRGDSEQYF,TGTGCCAGCAGTTACTCGAACAGGGGAGATAGCGAGCAGTACTTC
-,TRBV19,-,TRBJ2-2,CASSITQAGYTGELFF,TGTGCCAGTAGTATAACCCAGGCAGGGTACACCGGGGAGCTGTTTTTT
-,TRBV9,-,TRBJ1-2,CASSVASNGGYTF,TGTGCCAGCAGCGTAGCCTCAAACGGGGGCTACACCTTC
-,TRBV7-2,TRBD2,TRBJ2-3,CASSLVGGTSGPTDTQYF,TGTGCCAGCAGCTTAGTAGGGGGGACTAGCGGGCCCACAGATACGCAGTATTTT
-,TRBV12-3/TRBV12-4,-,TRBJ2-7,CASSLAVSGEQYF,TGTGCCAGCAGTTTAGCCGTTTCGGGCGAGCAGTACTTC
-,TRBV5-4,-,TRBJ2-1,CASSGSGTESYNEQFF,TGTGCCAGCAGCGGCTCCGGGACTGAATCCTACAATGAGCAGTTCTTC
-,TRBV19,-,TRBJ1-1,CASSSYRLNTEAFF,TGTGCCAGTAGTAGTTACAGGCTGAACACTGAAGCTTTCTTT
-,TRBV7-6,-,TRBJ2-1,CASSLVQHNNEQFF,TGTGCCAGCAGCTTAGTTCAACACAACAATGAGCAGTTCTTC
few,TRBV6-1,TRBD2,TRBJ2-3,CASSDQAGSTDTQYF,TGTGCCAGCAGTGACCAAGCGGGATCCACAGATACGCAGTATTTT
-,TRBV6-5,-,TRBJ1-6,CASKSGMLGSPLHF,TGTGCCAGCAAGTCAGGGATGTTGGGTTCACCCCTCCACTTT
-,TRBV3-1/TRBV3-2,-,TRBJ1-5,CASSLDRTGPQHF,TGTGCCAGCAGTCTTGACAGGACTGGGCCCCAGCATTTT
-,TRBV7-3,TRBD1,TRBJ2-7,CASSFPHLPTGPYEQYF,TGTGCCAGCAGCTTTCCCCACCTGCCGACAGGGCCCTACGAGCAGTACTTC
-,TRBV6-6,TRBD1,TRBJ1-2,CASNEEGAPPFGYTF,TGTGCCAGCAATGAGGAGGGGGCGCCGCCATTTGGCTACACCTTC
-,TRBV4-3,-,TRBJ1-2,CASSQGDPGVNYGYTF,TGCGCCAGCAGCCAAGGGGACCCAGGGGTCAACTATGGCTACACCTTC
-,TRBV7-2,-,TRBJ1-2,CASSVDRQYGYTF,TGTGCCAGCAGCGTAGACAGGCAGTATGGCTACACCTTC
-,TRBV4-2,-,TRBJ2-5,CASSQEGSPQETQYF,TGTGCCAGCAGCCAAGAGGGCAGTCCCCAAGAGACCCAGTACTTC